This T cell receptor beta chain was sequenced in a study of blood T cells in healthy people across ages. The CDR3 sequence is 14 residues long. V was trimmed by 2 bases and J by 0 bases, leaving 8 bases between them. The V gene's germline CDR1 is DFQATT and CDR2 SNEGSKA (reference sequence). This clonotype was counted at least ten times. Then a second PCR, running roughly 7 to 12 cycles, was carried out with a sample-barcoded 5' primer and a J-beta primer mix. Each cDNA molecule, via a template-switch adaptor with 12 random nucleotides, was tagged. TCRdb re-derived calls from the 5' RACE reads in MiXCR, one entry per CDR3 protein. The table shows under 850,000 distinct CDR3 sequences, with roughly 40% occurring only once.

The material sequenced was blood. The V call is TRBV20-1, the J call TRBJ2-4; no reliable D call. This clonotype originated in a man between 18 and 35 years old in good health. The CDR3: CSARPEIAKNIQYF. The CDR3, as DNA: TGCAGTGCTAGACCCGAGATAGCCAAAAACATTCAGTACTTC.